These 7 T cell receptor beta chains came from one sample sequenced in a study of blood T cell repertoires in COVID-19. Only in-frame clones appear in the TCRdb table, and some are missing; sequencing was by immunoSEQ multiplex PCR. Of about 380,000 clones in the sample, around 89% are singletons; the top ten hold around 7%. The sample consisted of peripheral blood. These receptors were obtained from a man aged 18 to 29 with active or convalescent COVID-19.

The chain has TRBV5-4 and TRBJ1-4; TRBD1 matches 9 bases. Germline assignment: CDR1 SGHNT and CDR2 YYREEE (reference sequence). With V trimmed by 0 bases and J by 6 bases, 9 bases remained unmatched. The CDR3 consists of 17 residues. CDR3 nucleotides: TGTGCCAGCAGCTTGGGGACTGTACAGGGGGCGTATGAAAAACTGTTTTTT. It translates to CASSLGTVQGAYEKLFF.

The chain employs TRBV9 and TRBJ1-2; D perhaps matches TRBD1 (5 bases). Per the germline V gene, CDR1 is SGDLS and CDR2 is YYNGEE. V shed 0 bases and J shed 2 bases, with 11 bases lying between them. The CDR3 is made up of 15 amino acids. For the CDR3, the DNA is TGTGCCAGCAGCGTAGTGGCAGGGCCAAACTATGGCTACACCTTC. Encoded protein: CASSVVAGPNYGYTF.

The chain joins TRBV18 to TRBJ2-5; D gene unclear. CDR3 length: 15 amino acids. With 3 bases removed from V and 3 bases from J, the gap between germline ends came to 14 bases. CDR1 and CDR2 from the germline V gene are KGHSH and LQKENI. The CDR3 bases are TGTGCCAGCTCACCCCGGGTCCCGACCAAAGAGACCCAGTACTTC. Translating it yields CASSPRVPTKETQYF.

V gene TRBV4-3 combines with J gene TRBJ2-3; D unclear. Looked up from germline, CDR1 is LGHNA and CDR2 is YSLEER. V lost 0 bases and J 1 base, leaving 5 bases between the germline ends. The CDR3 sequence is 14 residues long. CDR3 amino acids: CASSQDGRTDTQYF. CDR3 nucleotide sequence: TGCGCCAGCAGCCAAGATGGGCGCACAGATACGCAGTATTTT.

J is TRBJ2-1 and V is TRBV6-5; 15 positions match TRBD2. The J segment lost 6 bases and the V segment lost 0 bases, leaving 0 bases of the junction unmatched. The CDR3 loop spans 16 amino acids. Germline V gene sequence: CDR1 MNHEY, CDR2 SVGAGI. The CDR3 DNA is TGTGCCAGCAGTTACTCGGGACTAGCGGGGGGCAATGAGCAGTTCTTC. Translation: CASSYSGLAGGNEQFF.

The CDR3 sequence is CASRTTTGTIYEQYF. The CDR3 DNA is TGTGCCAGCAGGACGACTACTGGGACAATCTACGAGCAGTACTTC. The chain carries TRBV6-5 and TRBJ2-7; a weak D match, TRBD1 (6 bases). V was clipped by 6 bases and J by 3 bases, with 18 bases between them. Germline V gives CDR1 MNHEY, CDR2 SVGAGI. The CDR3 has 15 residues.

The V and J genes are TRBV27 and TRBJ2-1; 9 bases match TRBD1. V was pared by 6 bases and J by 9 bases, with 6 bases of the junction left unmatched. CDR1 and CDR2 (germline): MNHEY, SMNVEV (reference sequence). The CDR3 spans 13 residues. The CDR3 sequence: CASSLQGAIEQFF. The CDR3 coding sequence is TGTGCCAGCAGCCTACAGGGGGCCATTGAGCAGTTCTTC.